This T cell receptor (beta chain) was recorded in a study of human T cells and chemical hapten exposure. This clonotype turned up a few times. The library tagged individual cDNA molecules with unique molecular identifiers. TCRdb reprocessed the RACE reads with MiXCR, giving one entry per CDR3 protein. This table holds over 50,000 distinct CDR3 sequences, approximately 9.6% found once. V lost 7 bases and J 0 bases, leaving 14 bases between the germline ends. Germline V gives CDR1 SGHDT, CDR2 YYEEEE. CDR3 size: 15 residues. Noted time point: pre-sensitization, week 0. Treatment indicated: therapeutic diphenylcyclopropenone sensitization with weekly scalp DPC. Unfractionated whole blood was the source from which total RNA was extracted. Those who donated were patients with alopecia, 18 to 70 years of age, and suitable for DPC.

The clonotype was recovered from a woman in her thirties with alopecia areata. Some clones in this sample may be carry-over from other donors' samples. The chain combines TRBV5-6 with TRBJ2-1; TRBD1 might be the D (6 bases). The source was whole blood, collected in connection with sensitization to the hapten diphenylcyclopropenone (DPC). In DNA form, the CDR3 reads TGTGCCAGCGCCAAACAGGGAAGCTCCTACAATGAGCAGTTCTTC. It codes for CASAKQGSSYNEQFF.